This T cell receptor (beta chain) was recovered during a study of shared clonotypes between healthy human individuals. Study as a whole: In total, the donors were two women and a few men aged 18 to 49.

J was trimmed by 7 bases and V by 0 bases; bases with no gene match: 9. Germline assignment: CDR1 SGHRS and CDR2 YFSETQ. CDR3 size: 16 residues. This clone has ten or more counts. The assay was immunoSEQ multiplex PCR, and TCRdb's table has in-frame clones only and misses some. This sample has 450,000 or so clones, with approximately 71% found just once. The sequenced sample was PBMCs. This TCR came from a woman in her 40s in good health. Some clones in this sample may be carry-over from other donors' samples. The chain couples TRBV5-1 to TRBJ2-1, with 8 bases matching TRBD2. The CDR3: CASSLAPGLVKNEQFF. The CDR3 nucleotides are TGCGCCAGCAGCTTGGCCCCGGGACTAGTTAAAAATGAGCAGTTCTTC.